A single sample is the source of the 28 T cell receptor beta chains below, sequenced in a study of CD8 T cells in Susac syndrome. The authors reverse transcribed 0.5 to 1 ug RNA with random hexamers. TCRdb called the immunoSEQ multiplex PCR reads again in MiXCR, with one record for every CDR3 protein. The sample carries 200,000 to 250,000 distinct CDR3 sequences, roughly 95% recorded once. Sequences were obtained from CD4+ T cells from PBMCs. The receptors shown here come from a human donor with multiple sclerosis.

The V and J genes are TRBV7-8 and TRBJ1-6, with 8 bases identical to TRBD1. Per the germline V gene, CDR1 is SGHVS and CDR2 is FQNEAQ. The CDR3 is 15 amino acids. J lost 6 bases, V lost 4 bases, and 5 bases had no gene match. The CDR3 sequence is CASSYLQGVNSPLHF. CDR3 nucleotides: TGTGCCAGCAGCTACCTACAGGGGGTTAATTCACCCCTCCACTTT.

J is TRBJ1-2 and V is TRBV20-1, with TRBD1 matching 8 bases. This CDR3 has 12 amino acids. V shed 3 bases, J shed 7 bases, and the junction held 4 bases outside the gene matches. Germline V gene data show CDR1 as DFQATT and CDR2 as SNEGSKA (reference sequence). CDR3 sequence: CSASGTGGGYTF. CDR3 DNA sequence: TGCAGTGCTAGCGGCACAGGGGGTGGCTACACCTTC.

V is TRBV14 and J is TRBJ2-5; 7 bases map to TRBD1. Losses at the gene ends were 1 base for V and 0 bases for J; bases not matched to a gene: 11. CDR3 length equals 18 residues. Germline loops: CDR1 SGHDN, CDR2 FVKESK. The chain's CDR3 is CASSQGIGSTGYQETQYF. The CDR3 DNA reads TGTGCCAGCAGCCAAGGAATTGGGTCGACAGGGTACCAAGAGACCCAGTACTTC.

The chain joins TRBV4-1 to TRBJ2-2; D is unresolved. The V and J ends lost 7 bases and 5 bases respectively, with 5 bases between them. The CDR3 runs 11 residues. Germline-derived CDR1 and CDR2 are MGHRA and YSYEKL. The CDR3 sequence: CASTQTGELFF. As DNA, the CDR3 is TGCGCCAGCACTCAGACCGGGGAGCTGTTTTTT.

This chain links TRBV6-1 with TRBJ2-4; no definite D call. This CDR3 is 11 amino acids long. CDR1 is MNHNS and CDR2 is SASEGT in the germline V gene. V was pared by 3 bases and J by 9 bases, with 6 bases between. CDR3 in amino acids: CASSDWGIQYF. The CDR3 DNA reads TGTGCCAGCAGTGATTGGGGCATTCAGTACTTC.

The chain is built from TRBV2 and TRBJ2-3, with D perhaps TRBD2 (6 bases). CDR3 length: 16 residues. V lost 0 bases and J 2 bases, leaving 12 bases between the germline ends. Looked up from germline, CDR1 is SNHLY and CDR2 is FYNNEI. CDR3: CASSEALGDSTDTQYF. The CDR3 DNA reads TGTGCCAGCAGTGAAGCATTGGGGGACTCCACAGATACGCAGTATTTT.

This sequence joins TRBV5-1 and TRBJ2-2; no firm D call. Looked up from germline, CDR1 is SGHRS and CDR2 is YFSETQ. The germline V and J ends were trimmed by 0 bases and 5 bases, with 11 bases remaining between them. The CDR3 length is 15 residues. The CDR3: CASSLAVGSTGELFF. In DNA, the CDR3 is TGCGCCAGCAGCTTGGCCGTTGGATCTACCGGGGAGCTGTTTTTT. Full variable domain (remainder filled in from reference TRBV5-1 and TRBJ2-2): KAGVTQTPRYLIKTRGQQVTLSCSPISGHRSVSWYQQTPGQGLQFLFEYFSETQRNKGNFPGRFSGRQFSNSRSEMNVSTLELGDSALYLCASSLAVGSTGELFFGEGSRLTVL.

The V and J genes are TRBV3-1 and TRBJ2-3; 13 nucleotides line up with TRBD2. V shed 2 bases, J shed 0 bases, and the junction held 5 bases outside the gene matches. CDR1 is LGHDT, CDR2 YNNKEL, per germline (reference sequence). This CDR3 is built from 18 residues. CDR3 residues: CASSQRTSGSKSTDTQYF. The CDR3 DNA reads as TGTGCCAGCAGCCAAAGGACTAGCGGGAGTAAAAGCACAGATACGCAGTATTTT.

This rearrangement joins TRBV19 to TRBJ1-1; 7 bases are shared with TRBD1. CDR3 length equals 13 residues. J lost 5 bases, V lost 1 base, and 1 base had no gene match. Germline CDR1 is LNHDA and CDR2 is SQIVND (reference sequence). DNA for the CDR3: TGTGCCAGTAGTATAGTGACAGGGACTGAAGCTTTCTTT. Its translation: CASSIVTGTEAFF. The variable domain in full, completed from reference TRBV19 and TRBJ1-1, reads DGGITQSPKYLFRKEGQNVTLSCEQNLNHDAMYWYRQDPGQGLRLIYYSQIVNDFQKGDIAEGYSVSREKKESFPLTVTSAQKNPTAFYLCASSIVTGTEAFFGQGTRLTVV.

The J gene is TRBJ2-7, the V gene TRBV28; D may correspond to TRBD1 or TRBD2 (6 bases each). The CDR3 runs 11 residues. V was shortened by 6 bases and J by 6 bases, with 9 bases between the two germline ends. Germline V gene lookup returns CDR1 MDHEN and CDR2 SYDVKM. The CDR3 DNA follows: TGTGCCAGCAGCCGGGGGCCCGAGCAGTACTTC. Its translation: CASSRGPEQYF.

This sequence joins TRBV20-1 and TRBJ2-5, with a weak D call TRBD1 (6 bases). Germline V gene sequence: CDR1 DFQATT, CDR2 SNEGSKA (reference sequence). Trimming cost V 6 bases and J 1 base, with 9 bases left between them. The CDR3 contains 12 residues. This chain's CDR3 is CSAQGIQETQYF. The CDR3 DNA is TGCAGTGCCCAGGGGATCCAAGAGACCCAGTACTTC.

This rearrangement joins TRBV11-3 to TRBJ1-1; the D gene is possibly TRBD1 (5 bases). V dropped 5 bases and J dropped 11 bases, with 21 bases sitting between them. The CDR3 contains 14 residues. The germline gives CDR1 SGHNT, CDR2 YENEEA. CDR3 amino acids: CASSARDALYSAFF. The CDR3 DNA is TGTGCCAGCAGCGCCAGGGACGCGTTGTACAGCGCTTTCTTT.

This clonotype came up once. V is TRBV2 and J is TRBJ1-4, with D uncertain. Germline V gene lookup returns CDR1 SNHLY and CDR2 FYNNEI. Trimming stripped 3 bases from V and 11 bases from J, with 16 bases between. The CDR3 is 14 amino acids. The CDR3 DNA reads TGTGCCAGCAGTGATGCTACATCGGGTCTTAAACTGTTTTTT. Its translation is CASSDATSGLKLFF.

The chain is built from TRBV2 and TRBJ1-1, with 7 bases that match TRBD1. The germline V gene encodes CDR1 SNHLY and CDR2 FYNNEI. The trim removed 5 bases at V and 1 base at J, leaving 4 bases unmatched. This CDR3 contains 14 residues. CDR3 coding DNA: TGTGCCAGCAGTTGGGACAGAAAGAACACTGAAGCTTTCTTT. Its protein is CASSWDRKNTEAFF.

This rearrangement joins TRBV6-1 to TRBJ1-2; D is unresolved. The CDR3 consists of 11 residues. The germline V gene encodes CDR1 MNHNS and CDR2 SASEGT. The V and J ends lost 7 bases and 7 bases respectively, with 10 bases between them. CDR3 nucleotides: TGTGCCAGCACCCTGGCGGGTGGCTACACCTTC. It translates to CASTLAGGYTF.

The chain employs TRBV7-8 and TRBJ2-2; D unresolved. Trimming removed 1 base at V and 4 bases at J, with 4 bases between. The V gene's germline CDR1 is SGHVS and CDR2 FQNEAQ. The CDR3 has 13 amino acids. The CDR3 sequence: CASSLVSTGELFF. The CDR3 DNA sequence: TGTGCCAGCAGCTTAGTAAGCACCGGGGAGCTGTTTTTT.

The CDR3 DNA reads as TGTGCCAGCAGTTTATTCGGGGACAGGGCCTCAACGAAGTATTTT. Encoded protein: CASSLFGDRASTKYF. V and J are TRBV12-3 or TRBV12-4 and TRBJ2-3; 9 bases match TRBD1. CDR3 length equals 15 residues. J was trimmed by 13 bases and V by 2 bases; bases with no gene match: 13.

The J gene is TRBJ2-1, the V gene TRBV30; D unresolved. This CDR3 spans 11 amino acids. The germline gives CDR1 GTSNPN, CDR2 SVGIG (reference sequence). V was cut by 2 bases and J by 9 bases, with 8 bases left in between. The CDR3 DNA reads TGTGCCTGGAGTAAGGGTCGTGAGCAGTTCTTC. It translates to CAWSKGREQFF.

The J gene is TRBJ2-3, the V gene TRBV7-6, with 9 bases that match TRBD1. Germline lookup yields CDR1 SGHVS and CDR2 FNYEAQ. The CDR3 runs to 15 residues. With V trimmed by 4 bases and J by 4 bases, 6 bases remained unmatched. The CDR3 spells CASSSQTGGADTQYF. The CDR3, as DNA: TGTGCCAGCAGCTCGCAGACAGGGGGAGCAGATACGCAGTATTTT.

This clonotype was detected only a few times. The chain combines TRBV29-1 with TRBJ2-2; D gene unclear. The CDR3 loop spans 13 amino acids. Germline-derived CDR1 and CDR2 are SQVTM and ANQGSEA. Trimming cost V 7 bases and J 0 bases, with 9 bases left between them. CDR3: CSGGTANTGELFF. The CDR3 DNA is TGCAGCGGCGGTACAGCGAACACCGGGGAGCTGTTTTTT.

CDR3 sequence: CASSPPRGTSTDTQYF. The CDR3 bases are TGTGCCAGCTCACCACCGAGGGGAACTAGCACAGATACGCAGTATTTT. The J gene is TRBJ2-3, the V gene TRBV18, with D perhaps being TRBD1 or TRBD2 (5 bases each). Germline loops: CDR1 KGHSH, CDR2 LQKENI. Between the trimmed V and J ends, which lost 0 bases and 0 bases, there was a span of 10 bases. The CDR3 is 16 amino acids.

J is TRBJ1-5 and V is TRBV11-2; D remains ambiguous. The ends were cut back, 4 bases at V and 4 bases at J, with 8 bases in the middle. Germline CDR1 reads SGHAT; CDR2 reads FQNNGV. CDR3 length equals 13 residues. In nucleotides, the CDR3 is TGTGCCAGCAGCTATCATTTAAATCAGCCCCAGCATTTT. Amino acids: CASSYHLNQPQHF.

The J gene is TRBJ2-5, the V gene TRBV12-3 or TRBV12-4, with D possibly being TRBD1 (6 bases). V was pared by 4 bases and J by 4 bases, with 10 bases between. The CDR3 covers 13 residues. The CDR3 here is CASSSRGVETQYF. The CDR3 nucleotides are TGTGCCAGCAGTTCCAGGGGAGTAGAGACCCAGTACTTC.

This chain joins TRBV19 and TRBJ2-5; perhaps TRBD1 as D (5 bases). The CDR3 is 15 amino acids. Germline CDR1 reads LNHDA; CDR2 reads SQIVND (reference sequence). V dropped 3 bases and J dropped 2 bases, with 13 bases sitting between them. The CDR3 DNA reads as TGTGCCAGTAGTATCTCTAGTGGGGCGCAAGAGACCCAGTACTTC. Translation gives CASSISSGAQETQYF.

CDR3 residues: CSVGTFGGLATEAFF. The CDR3 region has the DNA TGCAGCGTCGGGACCTTTGGGGGGCTGGCAACTGAAGCTTTCTTT. This chain links TRBV29-1 with TRBJ1-1; the D gene is possibly TRBD1 (6 bases). V lost 6 bases and J lost 5, with 22 bases in between. The CDR3 is 15 amino acids. Germline V lookup: CDR1 SQVTM, CDR2 ANQGSEA.

The chain couples TRBV5-1 to TRBJ2-7, with D tentatively TRBD1 or TRBD2 (5 bases each). Per germline, CDR1 SGHRS and CDR2 YFSETQ. CDR3 length: 16 amino acids. V shed 1 base and J shed 7 bases, with 21 bases lying between them. CDR3 DNA: TGCGCCAGCAGCTTGCCCCTCCGGGACCCCGTGGGGGAGCAGTACTTC. The encoded protein is CASSLPLRDPVGEQYF.

The V call is TRBV5-1, the J call TRBJ1-1; weak D call: TRBD1 (5 bases). The CDR3 length is 16 residues. Germline V gene sequence: CDR1 SGHRS, CDR2 YFSETQ. V was shortened by 4 bases and J by 0 bases, with 16 bases between the two germline ends. The CDR3 here is CASSQVRRGLNTEAFF. CDR3 DNA: TGCGCCAGCAGCCAAGTCAGACGGGGCCTGAACACTGAAGCTTTCTTT.

The V and J genes are TRBV10-3 and TRBJ2-3, with no clear D. V lost 2 bases and J 4 bases, leaving 4 bases between the germline ends. Germline V CDR1 and CDR2: ENHRY, SYGVKD. The CDR3 covers 12 residues. CDR3 residues: CAISEVSDTQYF. The CDR3 DNA is TGTGCCATCAGTGAGGTGTCAGATACGCAGTATTTT.